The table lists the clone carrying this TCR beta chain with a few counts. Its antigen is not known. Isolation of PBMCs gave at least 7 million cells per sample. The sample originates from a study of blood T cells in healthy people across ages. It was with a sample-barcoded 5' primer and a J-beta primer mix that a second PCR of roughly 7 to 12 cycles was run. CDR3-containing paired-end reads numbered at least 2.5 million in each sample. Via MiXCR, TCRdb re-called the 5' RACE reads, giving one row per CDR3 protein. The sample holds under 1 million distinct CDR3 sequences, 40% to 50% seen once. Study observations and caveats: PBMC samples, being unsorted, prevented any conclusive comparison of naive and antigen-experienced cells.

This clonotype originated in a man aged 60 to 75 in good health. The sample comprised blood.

The CDR3 DNA reads TGTGCCAGCAGCCCCTACCTATATGGCTACACCTTC. Its translation: CASSPYLYGYTF. The chain combines TRBV7-2 with TRBJ1-2, with D hard to call. CDR1 and CDR2 (germline): SGHTA, FQGNSA. The CDR3 contains 12 residues. Trimming removed 5 bases from V and 5 bases from J, with 9 bases in between.